Each of the 2 T cell receptor beta chains below was sequenced from the same sample in a study of T cell repertoires in cytomegalovirus infection. TCRdb reprocessed the reads with MiXCR, giving one entry per CDR3 protein. This table holds approximately 250,000 distinct CDR3 sequences, roughly 6.5% found once. The material sequenced was PBMCs. The origin of the receptors is a human donor in good health (CMV status not recorded). Some clones in this sample may be carry-over from other donors' samples.

This clonotype was recorded at least ten times. The chain combines TRBV7-3 with TRBJ1-5; D gene ambiguous. Trimming stripped 4 bases from V and 0 bases from J, with 7 bases between. CDR3 length: 14 residues. From germline, CDR1 is SGHTA and CDR2 FQGTGA. The CDR3 loop reads CASSYCCSNQPQHF. Written as DNA, the CDR3 is TGTGCCAGCAGCTACTGTTGTAGCAATCAGCCCCAGCATTTT. Together with reference TRBV7-3 and TRBJ1-5, the CDR3 gives the full variable domain: GAGVSQTPSNKVTEKGKYVELRCDPISGHTALYWYRQSLGQGPEFLIYFQGTGAADDSGLPNDRFFAVRPEGSVSTLKIQRTERGDSAVYLCASSYCCSNQPQHFGDGTRLSIL.

This clonotype was found many times. The chain joins TRBV20-1 to TRBJ2-5; tentative D call: TRBD2 (5 bases). This CDR3 is built from 19 residues. The V gene's germline CDR1 is DFQATT and CDR2 SNEGSKA (reference sequence). V lost 0 bases and J lost 5, with 28 bases in between. The CDR3 DNA is TGCAGTGCTAGAGATTCATCGGCCGGCGAAGTTGTTGGACTGGAGACCCAGTACTTC. It yields the protein CSARDSSAGEVVGLETQYF.